This paragraph covers one T cell receptor (beta chain) sequence. Original methodology: Reference gene primer amplification yielded estimated nucleated cell counts. Assay used: immunoSEQ multiplex PCR; TCRdb lists only in-frame clones, some missing. V and J calls and clone size are those listed in that table; D and trimming were worked out from the DNA. The sample has some 200,000 clones, roughly 80% seen once. This entry belongs to a study of blood T cell repertoires in COVID-19. On the study more broadly: Acute-phase and convalescent COVID-19 samples originated in the United States, Italy and Spain. PBMCs, B-cell-depleted T cells, or T cells were the source of the cDNA or gDNA that made up the material.

Germline CDR1 GTSNPN, CDR2 SVGIG (reference sequence). Trimming cost V 5 bases and J 0 bases, with 10 bases left between them. The CDR3 loop spans 13 amino acids. This TCR came from a man aged 25-45 years with active or convalescent COVID-19. The chain carries TRBV30 and TRBJ1-2; possible D gene TRBD1, 5 bases. Sequencing was carried out using peripheral blood. CDR3 loop: CAWEGLANYGYTF. For the CDR3, the DNA is TGTGCCTGGGAGGGGCTGGCTAACTATGGCTACACCTTC. Based on the CDR3 plus reference TRBV30 and TRBJ1-2, the full variable domain is SQTIHQWPATLVQPVGSPLSLECTVEGTSNPNLYWYRQAAGRGLQLLFYSVGIGQISSEVPQNLSASRPQDRQFILSSKKLLLSDSGFYLCAWEGLANYGYTFGSGTRLTVV.